The rows below give T cell receptor beta chains drawn from one sample of a study of CD8 T cells in Susac syndrome. Each CDR3 protein is one row after TCRdb ran MiXCR on the immunoSEQ multiplex PCR reads. This table has roughly 190,000 distinct CDR3 sequences, about 95% appearing once. Specimen: CD4+ T cells from PBMCs. These receptors were collected from a human donor in good health. The CDR3 runs from the conserved cysteine through the conserved F or W. A D gene is named only where the DNA matches it firmly. Clone size, where shown, is once, few, many, or a class for clones that have expanded.

j_call,clone_size,d_call,cdr3_length,v_call,cdr3_aa,cdr3_nt
TRBJ1-2,NA,NA,12,TRBV30,CAWSSGPAGYTF,TGTGCCTGGAGTTCCGGACCGGCTGGCTACACCTTC
TRBJ1-3,NA,NA,13,TRBV30,CAWSEASGNTIYF,TGTGCCTGGAGTGAGGCCTCTGGAAACACCATATATTTT
TRBJ1-2,NA,TRBD1,15,TRBV6-6,CASSYEVRQGYGYTF,TGTGCCAGCAGTTACGAAGTAAGACAGGGGTATGGCTACACCTTC
TRBJ2-1,once,NA,15,TRBV7-2,CASSLESSRTIEQFF,TGTGCCAGCAGCTTAGAGTCTAGTCGTACTATAGAGCAGTTCTTC
TRBJ1-1,NA,NA,12,TRBV20-1,CSAPRGGYRTFF,TGCAGTGCCCCCCGAGGAGGGTACCGAACTTTCTTT
TRBJ1-1,NA,NA,15,TRBV19,CASSTGPPMNTEAFF,TGTGCCAGTAGTACGGGACCACCGATGAACACTGAAGCTTTCTTT
TRBJ2-4,NA,TRBD2,14,TRBV29-1,CSVGLAATKNIQYF,TGCAGCGTTGGACTAGCGGCTACCAAAAACATTCAGTACTTC
TRBJ2-7,NA,TRBD1,13,TRBV14,CASSEYRGYEQYF,TGTGCCAGCAGCGAATACAGGGGTTACGAGCAGTACTTC
TRBJ2-1,NA,NA,16,TRBV18,CASSPERLAPFDEQFF,TGTGCCAGCTCACCAGAGAGGTTGGCCCCCTTCGATGAGCAGTTCTTC
TRBJ1-1,NA,NA,13,TRBV29-1,CSVGPFRDTEAFF,TGCAGCGTTGGCCCCTTTAGGGACACTGAAGCTTTCTTT
TRBJ2-2,NA,TRBD2,15,TRBV29-1,CSALRGAGVAGELFF,TGCAGCGCCTTGCGTGGGGCGGGAGTGGCCGGGGAGCTGTTTTTT
TRBJ2-1,NA,NA,14,TRBV6-4,CASSAPGTPNEQFF,TGTGCCAGCAGTGCCCCGGGGACTCCCAATGAGCAGTTCTTC
TRBJ1-1,NA,NA,14,TRBV29-1,CSVEDRAGLTGAFF,TGCAGCGTTGAAGATCGAGCGGGCCTAACGGGGGCTTTCTTT
TRBJ2-7,NA,NA,15,TRBV3-1,CASSLLSVFAYEQYF,TGTGCCAGCAGCCTTCTCTCCGTTTTCGCCTACGAGCAGTACTTC
TRBJ2-1,NA,TRBD2,16,TRBV3-1,CASSQFNPASGSPQFF,TGTGCCAGCAGCCAATTCAACCCGGCTAGCGGGAGTCCACAGTTCTTC
TRBJ2-1,NA,TRBD2,15,TRBV20-1,CSARATSGNYNEQFF,TGCAGTGCTAGGGCGACTAGCGGGAACTACAATGAGCAGTTCTTC
TRBJ2-1,NA,NA,12,TRBV11-1,CASSQWANEQFF,TGTGCCAGCAGTCAGTGGGCGAATGAGCAGTTCTTC
TRBJ1-1,NA,TRBD1,14,TRBV9,CASSFGQGDTEAFF,TGTGCCAGCAGTTTTGGACAGGGGGACACTGAAGCTTTCTTT
TRBJ2-7,NA,NA,12,TRBV30,CAWSRTAWEQYF,TGTGCCTGGAGCAGGACTGCCTGGGAGCAGTACTTC
TRBJ1-1,once,NA,12,TRBV19,CASSITGLEAFF,TGTGCCAGTAGTATTACGGGTCTCGAAGCTTTCTTT
TRBJ2-1,NA,TRBD2,14,TRBV24-1,CATSVAGQYNEQFF,TGTGCCACCAGTGTAGCGGGACAATACAATGAGCAGTTCTTC